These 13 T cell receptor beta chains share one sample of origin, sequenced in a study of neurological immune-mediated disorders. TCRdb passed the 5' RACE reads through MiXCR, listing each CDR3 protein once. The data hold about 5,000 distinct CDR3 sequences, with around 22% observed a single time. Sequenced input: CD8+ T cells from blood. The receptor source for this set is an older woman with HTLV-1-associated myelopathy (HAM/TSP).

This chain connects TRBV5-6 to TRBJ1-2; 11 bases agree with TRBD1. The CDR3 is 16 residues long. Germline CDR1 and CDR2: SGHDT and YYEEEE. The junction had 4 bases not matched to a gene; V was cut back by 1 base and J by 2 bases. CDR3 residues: CASSLPGQGVNYGYTF. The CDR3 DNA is TGTGCCAGCAGCTTGCCGGGACAGGGGGTAAACTATGGCTACACCTTC.

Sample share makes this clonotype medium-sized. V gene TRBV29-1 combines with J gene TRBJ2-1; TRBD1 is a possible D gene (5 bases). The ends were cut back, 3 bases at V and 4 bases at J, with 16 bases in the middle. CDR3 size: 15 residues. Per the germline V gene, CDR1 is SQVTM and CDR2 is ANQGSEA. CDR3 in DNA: TGCAGCGTTGATCTCACAGGCAAGGTGTACAATGAGCAGTTCTTC. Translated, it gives CSVDLTGKVYNEQFF.

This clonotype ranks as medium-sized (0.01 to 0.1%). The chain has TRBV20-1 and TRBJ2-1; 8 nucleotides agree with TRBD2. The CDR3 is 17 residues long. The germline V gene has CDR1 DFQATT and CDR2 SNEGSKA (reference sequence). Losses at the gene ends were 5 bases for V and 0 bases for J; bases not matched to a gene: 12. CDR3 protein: CSAEVGGAGGSYNEQFF. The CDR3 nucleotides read TGCAGTGCTGAGGTGGGAGGGGCGGGAGGCTCCTACAATGAGCAGTTCTTC.

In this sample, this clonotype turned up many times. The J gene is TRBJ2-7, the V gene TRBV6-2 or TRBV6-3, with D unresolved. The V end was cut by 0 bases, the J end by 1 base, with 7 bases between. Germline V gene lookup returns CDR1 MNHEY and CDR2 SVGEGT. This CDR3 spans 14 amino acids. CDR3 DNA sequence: TGTGCCAGCAGTTACTCCCTGAATTCCTACGAGCAGTACTTC. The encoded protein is CASSYSLNSYEQYF.

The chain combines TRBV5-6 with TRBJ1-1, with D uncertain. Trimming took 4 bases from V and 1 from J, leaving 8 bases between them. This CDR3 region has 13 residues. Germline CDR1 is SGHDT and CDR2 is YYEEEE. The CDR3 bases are TGTGCCAGCAGCCCTATCACGAACACTGAAGCTTTCTTT. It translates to CASSPITNTEAFF.

The CDR3 loop reads CASSPTGDSNQPQHF. CDR3 DNA: TGTGCCAGCAGCCCAACAGGGGATAGCAATCAGCCCCAGCATTTT. The chain has TRBV2 and TRBJ1-5; 7 bases are a match to TRBD1. The junction had 5 bases not matched to a gene; V was cut back by 6 bases and J by 0 bases. This CDR3 has 15 residues. Germline V CDR1 and CDR2: SNHLY, FYNNEI.

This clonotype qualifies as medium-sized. CDR3 DNA: TGTGCCAGCAGTCACGGGACAACTAATGAAAAACTGTTTTTT. Residues: CASSHGTTNEKLFF. The chain combines TRBV27 with TRBJ1-4; D not resolved. This CDR3 has 14 residues. Germline V gene lookup returns CDR1 MNHEY and CDR2 SMNVEV (reference sequence). Trimming removed 5 bases from V and 0 bases from J, with 7 bases in between. The full variable domain, completed using reference TRBV27 and TRBJ1-4, is EAQVTQNPRYLITVTGKKLTVTCSQNMNHEYMSWYRQDPGLGLRQIYYSMNVEVTDKGDVPEGYKVSRKEKRNFPLILESPSPNQTSLYFCASSHGTTNEKLFFGSGTQLSVL.

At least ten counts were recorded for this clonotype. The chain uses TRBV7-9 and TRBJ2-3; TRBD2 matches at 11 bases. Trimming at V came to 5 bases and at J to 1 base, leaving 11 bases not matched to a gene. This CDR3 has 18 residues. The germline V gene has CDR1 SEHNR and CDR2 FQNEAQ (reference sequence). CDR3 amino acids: CASSPNALAGGGTDTQYF. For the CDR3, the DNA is TGTGCCAGCAGCCCGAACGCGCTAGCGGGAGGCGGCACAGATACGCAGTATTTT.

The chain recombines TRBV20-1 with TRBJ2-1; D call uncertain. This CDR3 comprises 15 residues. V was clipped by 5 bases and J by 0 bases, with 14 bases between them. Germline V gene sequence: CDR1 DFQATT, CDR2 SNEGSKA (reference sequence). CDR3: CSADPEESSYNEQFF. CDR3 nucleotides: TGCAGTGCTGACCCTGAGGAGAGCTCCTACAATGAGCAGTTCTTC.

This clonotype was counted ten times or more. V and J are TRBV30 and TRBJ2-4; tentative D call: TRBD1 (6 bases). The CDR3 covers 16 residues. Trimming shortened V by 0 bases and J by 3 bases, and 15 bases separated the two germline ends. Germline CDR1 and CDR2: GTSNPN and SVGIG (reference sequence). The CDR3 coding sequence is TGTGCCTGGAGTGTACGGAGCACAGGGAGCAAAAACATTCAGTACTTC. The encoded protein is CAWSVRSTGSKNIQYF. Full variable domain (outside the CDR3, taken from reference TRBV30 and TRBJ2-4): SQTIHQWPATLVQPVGSPLSLECTVEGTSNPNLYWYRQAAGRGLQLLFYSVGIGQISSEVPQNLSASRPQDRQFILSSKKLLLSDSGFYLCAWSVRSTGSKNIQYFGAGTRLSVL.

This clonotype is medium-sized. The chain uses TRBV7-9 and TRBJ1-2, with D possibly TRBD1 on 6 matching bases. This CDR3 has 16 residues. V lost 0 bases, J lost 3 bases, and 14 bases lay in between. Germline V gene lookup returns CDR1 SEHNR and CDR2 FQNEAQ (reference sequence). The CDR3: CASSLARGRGDYGYTF. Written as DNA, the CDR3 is TGTGCCAGCAGCTTAGCTCGGGGGCGCGGGGACTATGGCTACACCTTC.

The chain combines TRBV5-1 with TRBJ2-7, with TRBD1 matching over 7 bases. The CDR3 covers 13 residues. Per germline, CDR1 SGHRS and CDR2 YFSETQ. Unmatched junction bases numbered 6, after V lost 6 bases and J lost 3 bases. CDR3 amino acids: CASTQDRSYEQYF. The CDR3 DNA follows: TGCGCCAGCACTCAGGACAGGAGCTACGAGCAGTACTTC.

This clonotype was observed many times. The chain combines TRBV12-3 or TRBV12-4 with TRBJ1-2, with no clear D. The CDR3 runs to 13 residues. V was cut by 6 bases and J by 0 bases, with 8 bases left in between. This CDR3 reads CASSPLANYGYTF. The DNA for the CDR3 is TGTGCCAGCAGCCCCCTAGCTAACTATGGCTACACCTTC.